This TCR beta chain was obtained from a study of neurological immune-mediated disorders. MiXCR, applied by TCRdb to the 5' RACE reads, yields one record per CDR3 protein. The sample holds about 66,000 distinct CDR3 sequences, about 4% seen once. Unsorted libraries were prepared from 2 million PBMCs held at -80 C. This clonotype appeared many times. Its antigen is not known. Findings and caveats of the study: There was no clinical or MRI feature that was associated with the multiple sclerosis repertoire cluster.

This receptor was taken from a man between 25 and 39 years old with multiple sclerosis. The specimen was PBMCs.

The CDR3 DNA sequence: TGCAGTGCTAGAGAGGGACCCGGAGAGCAGTACTTC. Its translation: CSAREGPGEQYF. V and J are TRBV20-1 and TRBJ2-7; D is tentatively TRBD1 or TRBD2 (5 bases each). V dropped 0 bases and J dropped 7 bases, with 10 bases sitting between them. CDR3 length equals 12 residues. Germline values: CDR1 DFQATT, CDR2 SNEGSKA (reference sequence).